These 5 T cell receptor beta chains originate from one sample sequenced in a study of a mutant IDH1 vaccine in newly diagnosed glioma. Repertoires were generated with immunoSEQ multiplex PCR, while TCRdb's copy carries only in-frame clones and drops some. The profile covers 40,000 or so clones, with around 78% appearing a single time and 5.5% taken by the ten largest. Their recognized antigens are unknown. The time point was: week 5, during vaccination. Every vaccine dose comprised 300 ug of mutant IDH1 20-mer peptide plus topical imiquimod. The material sequenced was PBMCs, taken from a glioma patient whose treatment included an IDH1 peptide vaccine. These receptors were collected from a man aged 35-49 years with glioma.

This rearrangement joins TRBV7-9 to TRBJ2-2; 7 positions match TRBD1. This CDR3 is built from 16 residues. The germline CDR1 and CDR2 sequences are SEHNR and FQNEAQ (reference sequence). The V gene end was trimmed by 7 bases and the J gene end by 5 bases; junction bases not matched to a gene: 13. This chain's CDR3 is CASTWTGMYRTGELFF. The CDR3 DNA reads as TGTGCCAGCACCTGGACAGGAATGTACCGGACCGGGGAGCTGTTTTTT. The entire variable domain, with the rest obtained from reference TRBV7-9 and TRBJ2-2, is as follows: DTGVSQNPRHKITKRGQNVTFRCDPISEHNRLYWYRQTLGQGPEFLTYFQNEAQLEKSRLLSDRFSAERPKGSFSTLEIQRTEQGDSAMYLCASTWTGMYRTGELFFGEGSRLTVL.

V gene TRBV4-1 combines with J gene TRBJ1-5, with D hard to call. Germline CDR1 MGHRA, CDR2 YSYEKL. CDR3 length: 16 residues. The V end lost 0 bases, the J end lost 6 bases, and 15 bases lay between the germline ends. CDR3 protein: CASSQERVWEGQPQHF. Written as DNA, the CDR3 is TGCGCCAGCAGCCAAGAAAGGGTTTGGGAGGGTCAGCCCCAGCATTTT.

This clone was counted only a few times. This sequence joins TRBV5-5 and TRBJ2-7; tentative D call: TRBD1 (7 bases). V was trimmed by 4 bases and J by 7 bases, leaving 21 bases between them. Germline assignment: CDR1 SGHKS and CDR2 YYEKEE (reference sequence). The CDR3 spans 15 residues. In nucleotides, the CDR3 is TGTGCCAGCAGCCCCCGCGGGACAGCTACCAGGGAGCAGTACTTC. Its translation is CASSPRGTATREQYF. The full variable domain, rest sourced from reference TRBV5-5 and TRBJ2-7, is DAGVTQSPTHLIKTRGQQVTLRCSPISGHKSVSWYQQVLGQGPQFIFQYYEKEERGRGNFPDRFSARQFPNYSSELNVNALLLGDSALYLCASSPRGTATREQYFGPGTRLTVT.

This clone was seen more than once but under ten times. The chain employs TRBV6-1 and TRBJ1-4; no firm D call. Per the germline V gene, CDR1 is MNHNS and CDR2 is SASEGT. The CDR3 is 11 amino acids. Trimming took off 6 bases at V and 8 bases at J, with 7 bases between the two ends. The CDR3 DNA sequence: TGTGCCAGCAGCACCTCCGAAAAACTGTTTTTT. This gives the protein CASSTSEKLFF.

The chain uses TRBV19 and TRBJ2-3; TRBD2 agrees at 9 bases. The V segment lost 3 bases and the J segment 5 bases; nucleotides outside the gene matches: 6. Germline loops: CDR1 LNHDA, CDR2 SQIVND (reference sequence). This CDR3 comprises 15 residues. The CDR3 coding sequence is TGTGCCAGTAGTATTGGCGGGGGGGCGGTAGATACGCAGTATTTT. Amino acids: CASSIGGGAVDTQYF.